A selection of T cell receptor beta chains follows, all from one sample in a study of T cells after yellow fever vaccination. TCRdb called the 5' RACE reads again in MiXCR, with one record for every CDR3 protein. Seen here are under 300,000 distinct CDR3 sequences, about 7% observed once, and the top ten hold about 0.85%. This material consisted of CD4+ T cells sorted from PBMCs, taken 15 days after the yellow fever booster vaccination. Every receptor here comes from a man aged 25-45 years who received the YFV17D yellow fever vaccine. Each CDR3 is given with its conserved first and last residue. A D gene is named only where the DNA matches it firmly. A row's size may be missing; if present it is once, few, many or a size class.

v_call	j_call	d_call	clone_size	cdr3_nt	cdr3_aa
TRBV5-5	TRBJ2-3	TRBD2	.	TGTGCCAGCAGCTGGGAGGGGATCGGCACAGATACGCAGTATTTT	CASSWEGIGTDTQYF
TRBV11-2	TRBJ2-3	.	few	TGTGCCAGCAATCGGTGGGCCGGCTCGGGCACAGATACGCAGTATTTT	CASNRWAGSGTDTQYF
TRBV30	TRBJ2-3	.	many	TGTGCCTGGAGGGTTGGTCTAGCCGGAGATACGCAGTATTTT	CAWRVGLAGDTQYF
TRBV25-1	TRBJ2-3	.	.	TGTGCCAGCAGTGAAAGTGGAACAGCAGATACGCAGTATTTT	CASSESGTADTQYF
TRBV5-1	TRBJ2-7	.	many	TGCGCCAGCAGCTTCACGGTTTCCTACGAGCAGTACTTC	CASSFTVSYEQYF
TRBV7-2	TRBJ1-2	.	.	TGTGCCAGCAGCCCAAGACGCTTCGAGGGGGATGGCTACACCTTC	CASSPRRFEGDGYTF
TRBV7-2	TRBJ2-1	.	.	TGTGCCAGCAGCTTAGTGCCGGGAGCAAACAATGAGCAGTTCTTC	CASSLVPGANNEQFF
TRBV6-5	TRBJ1-3	.	.	TGTGCCAGCAGTTACTCGACGGGCAGACTCTCTGGAAACACCATATATTTT	CASSYSTGRLSGNTIYF
TRBV12-3/TRBV12-4	TRBJ2-1	.	few	TGTGCCAGCAGTTTAGGGCCCCCCGGTGAGCAGTTCTTC	CASSLGPPGEQFF
TRBV5-1	TRBJ2-7	TRBD2	few	TGCGCCAGCAGCCCGGACGCGGGAGGGCTGGACGAGCAGTACTTC	CASSPDAGGLDEQYF
TRBV6-1	TRBJ1-1	.	.	TGTGCCAGCACCGTGCCCTCCCGGGCTGAAGCTTTCTTT	CASTVPSRAEAFF
TRBV5-1	TRBJ2-3	.	many	TGCGCCAGCCGGGACTTGGACACAGATACGCAGTATTTT	CASRDLDTDTQYF
TRBV25-1	TRBJ2-1	.	many	TGTGCCAGCAGTGATCCCGGGACCCACTACAATGAGCAGTTCTTC	CASSDPGTHYNEQFF
TRBV12-3/TRBV12-4	TRBJ2-5	.	few	TGTGCCAGCACATCGGGGTCCGAGACCCAGTACTTC	CASTSGSETQYF
TRBV20-1	TRBJ2-2	.	.	TGCAGTGCTGGGGCCTACGGGGGGGAGCTGTTTTTT	CSAGAYGGELFF
TRBV6-2/TRBV6-3	TRBJ2-3	TRBD2	few	TGTGCCAGCAGAAACCTAGCGGGAGTTGAAGATACGCAGTATTTT	CASRNLAGVEDTQYF
TRBV20-1	TRBJ1-3	TRBD1	.	TGCAGTGCTAGATTCCCCAAGGGACAGAACTCTGGAAACACCATATATTTT	CSARFPKGQNSGNTIYF
TRBV5-1	TRBJ1-2	.	few	TGCGCCAGCGCGGGGGCAGGGTACTATGGCTACACCTTC	CASAGAGYYGYTF
TRBV25-1	TRBJ2-5	.	many	TGTGCCAGCAGTGAATTTGTCCAAGAGACCCAGTACTTC	CASSEFVQETQYF
TRBV11-1	TRBJ2-1	.	many	TGTGCCAGCAGCCGTCGGGGGAATGAGCAGTTCTTC	CASSRRGNEQFF
TRBV12-3/TRBV12-4	TRBJ2-1	.	few	TGTGCCATCGGGGCTTACAATGAGCAGTTCTTC	CAIGAYNEQFF
TRBV19	TRBJ1-1	.	.	TGTGCCAGTAGTATAGTACGTAAGGGAAGGACTGAAGCTTTCTTT	CASSIVRKGRTEAFF
TRBV5-1	TRBJ1-3	.	.	TGCGCCAGCAGCGCGGACGGAGGAAACACCATATATTTT	CASSADGGNTIYF
TRBV12-3/TRBV12-4	TRBJ2-1	.	.	TGTGCCAGCAGTTTAGGAGGGATGTCCTACAATGAGCAGTTCTTC	CASSLGGMSYNEQFF
TRBV20-1	TRBJ2-7	.	few	TGCAGTGCTAGACAACCGGGACTACTAGGGGGTGAGCAGTACTTC	CSARQPGLLGGEQYF
TRBV6-5	TRBJ2-7	TRBD1	few	TGTGCCAGCAGTTACAGGGACAGGGGAACCTACGAGCAGTACTTC	CASSYRDRGTYEQYF
TRBV7-9	TRBJ2-1	.	few	TGTGCCAGCAGCAAAGCGGACATTGCCTACAATGAGCAGTTCTTC	CASSKADIAYNEQFF
TRBV29-1	TRBJ2-3	.	few	TGCAGCGTAAAAATTCGATGGGCAACCCCAGATACGCAGTATTTT	CSVKIRWATPDTQYF
TRBV29-1	TRBJ2-5	.	many	TGCAGCGTTCGTGAGGGCGCGGAGACCCAGTACTTC	CSVREGAETQYF
TRBV7-3	TRBJ1-1	.	.	TGTGCCAGCAGCTTAATGTGGGTCAGGGCGAACACTGAAGCTTTCTTT	CASSLMWVRANTEAFF
TRBV6-6	TRBJ1-2	.	many	TGTGCCAGCAGTTACAGTGGCTACACCTTC	CASSYSGYTF
TRBV5-1	TRBJ1-3	.	few	TGCGCCAGCAGCCCGAGTGGCACTTTTGAAATCTCTGGAAACACCATATATTTT	CASSPSGTFEISGNTIYF
TRBV7-9	TRBJ1-2	.	.	TGTGCCAGCAGCTTAGGGACAGCACGAAACTATGGCTACACCTTC	CASSLGTARNYGYTF
TRBV5-4	TRBJ1-5	.	few	TGTGCCAGCAGTCTGGGTGGGGCCCCCAATCAGCCCCAGCATTTT	CASSLGGAPNQPQHF
TRBV5-1	TRBJ2-1	.	many	TGCGCCAGCAGTCCTCAGGGATCATACAATGAGCAGTTCTTC	CASSPQGSYNEQFF
TRBV5-1	TRBJ2-1	.	few	TGCGCCAGCAGCTTGTTCCCTAGCGAGTACAATGAGCAGTTCTTC	CASSLFPSEYNEQFF
TRBV20-1	TRBJ2-2	.	few	TGCAGTGCTAAGTCCGGGGGCGCGACCGGGGAGCTGTTTTTT	CSAKSGGATGELFF
TRBV5-1	TRBJ2-5	.	many	TGCGCCAGCAGCGAGGGGTGGCAAGAGACCCAGTACTTC	CASSEGWQETQYF
TRBV20-1	TRBJ2-2	.	many	TGCAGTGCCCTTTCCGGACTGCCCGGGGAGCTGTTTTTT	CSALSGLPGELFF
TRBV4-1	TRBJ2-1	TRBD2	.	TGCGCCAGCAGCCTGCTAGCGGGCAGGCGGGATGAGCAGTTCTTC	CASSLLAGRRDEQFF
TRBV20-1	TRBJ2-7	.	.	TGCAGTGCTACCGGGGTCGTCAGCTCCTACGAGCAGTACTTC	CSATGVVSSYEQYF
TRBV29-1	TRBJ1-1	.	many	TGCAGCGTAGAGACAGGTTCCAACACTGAAGCTTTCTTT	CSVETGSNTEAFF
TRBV6-5	TRBJ1-5	.	few	TGTGCCAGCAGTTCGGGGGGACGCAATCAGCCCCAGCATTTT	CASSSGGRNQPQHF
TRBV6-5	TRBJ2-5	.	few	TGTGCCAGCAGTCTCAGGTCGACCCAGTACTTC	CASSLRSTQYF
TRBV10-3	TRBJ1-3	.	few	TGTGCCATCAGTGTATCAGTCGCCTCTGGAAACACCATATATTTT	CAISVSVASGNTIYF
TRBV5-1	TRBJ2-7	.	many	TGCGCCAGCAGCTTGGATGGCCCCAACGAGCAGTACTTC	CASSLDGPNEQYF
TRBV5-4	TRBJ2-2	.	.	TGTGCCAGCAGCTTGGAATTTAGGTCGAACACCGGGGAGCTGTTTTTT	CASSLEFRSNTGELFF
TRBV15	TRBJ2-5	.	few	TGTGCCACCAGCAACCCCCACGGGGAGACCCAGTACTTC	CATSNPHGETQYF
TRBV20-1	TRBJ2-2	.	.	TGCAGTGCGGCCCGGTCCCCCGGGGAGCTGTTTTTT	CSAARSPGELFF